A selection of T cell receptor beta chains follows, all from one sample in a study of blood T cell repertoires in COVID-19. TCRdb's table, derived via immunoSEQ multiplex PCR, lists solely in-frame clones and lacks some. The table includes approximately 170,000 clones, 86% detected once. Input material: peripheral blood. The receptor set was obtained from a woman in her seventies with acute or convalescent COVID-19. CDR3s leave out the opening cysteine and the closing phenylalanine or tryptophan. Clone size appears in some rows only: once, few, many, or a class for an expanded clone.

j_call: TRBJ1-1; v_call: TRBV19; clone_size: -; cdr3_aa: ASIMWGGGTEAF
j_call: TRBJ1-1; v_call: TRBV7-8; clone_size: -; cdr3_aa: ASSLESQGAYTEAF
j_call: TRBJ1-2; v_call: TRBV30; clone_size: -; cdr3_aa: ASTRQSRYGYT
j_call: TRBJ2-5; v_call: TRBV6-2/TRBV6-3; clone_size: once; cdr3_aa: ASSPTGTGETQY
j_call: TRBJ1-1; v_call: TRBV5-1; clone_size: -; cdr3_aa: ASSPGQGTNTEAF
j_call: TRBJ1-1; v_call: TRBV27; clone_size: many; cdr3_aa: ASNRQGPNTEAF
j_call: TRBJ2-7; v_call: TRBV28; clone_size: -; cdr3_aa: ASSLLAGGPSSEQY
j_call: TRBJ1-1; v_call: TRBV7-8; clone_size: -; cdr3_aa: ASSLGGWDTEAF
j_call: TRBJ2-1; v_call: TRBV7-8; clone_size: -; cdr3_aa: ASLPTGLAGGQSDEQF
j_call: TRBJ2-7; v_call: TRBV14; clone_size: -; cdr3_aa: ASSPLGPPGGYEQY
j_call: TRBJ1-1; v_call: TRBV11-3; clone_size: -; cdr3_aa: ASSLTGTGRTEAF
j_call: TRBJ1-2; v_call: TRBV10-2; clone_size: -; cdr3_aa: ASSERRSRANYGYT
j_call: TRBJ1-4; v_call: TRBV19; clone_size: -; cdr3_aa: ASSLAQTSRDEKLF
j_call: TRBJ2-5; v_call: TRBV10-3; clone_size: -; cdr3_aa: AISGGREETQY
j_call: TRBJ2-7; v_call: TRBV10-3; clone_size: -; cdr3_aa: AINEFGTVYEQY
j_call: TRBJ1-4; v_call: TRBV10-1; clone_size: -; cdr3_aa: ASSEGSSGEKLF
j_call: TRBJ2-5; v_call: TRBV29-1; clone_size: -; cdr3_aa: SVGTSGGRRETQY
j_call: TRBJ1-5; v_call: TRBV6-6; clone_size: -; cdr3_aa: ASSTGQGARPQH
j_call: TRBJ1-5; v_call: TRBV2; clone_size: -; cdr3_aa: ASSLDRGSSYSNQPQH
j_call: TRBJ1-2; v_call: TRBV6-5; clone_size: -; cdr3_aa: ASTQGAGYGYT
j_call: TRBJ1-1; v_call: TRBV3-1/TRBV3-2; clone_size: few; cdr3_aa: ASSLLDRGRPEAF
j_call: TRBJ1-1; v_call: TRBV3-1/TRBV3-2; clone_size: -; cdr3_aa: ASSQVGYTEAF
j_call: TRBJ1-2; v_call: TRBV4-1; clone_size: -; cdr3_aa: ASSQGDYGYT
j_call: TRBJ2-4; v_call: TRBV7-8; clone_size: -; cdr3_aa: ASSPGTSGSVKNIQY
j_call: TRBJ2-5; v_call: TRBV15; clone_size: -; cdr3_aa: ATSRGGETQY
j_call: TRBJ1-2; v_call: TRBV9; clone_size: once; cdr3_aa: ASSVAEFRGQGYT
j_call: TRBJ2-5; v_call: TRBV4-3; clone_size: -; cdr3_aa: ASSQGREFETQY
j_call: TRBJ1-1; v_call: TRBV5-6; clone_size: -; cdr3_aa: ASSLALTGTANTEAF
j_call: TRBJ1-2; v_call: TRBV9; clone_size: -; cdr3_aa: ASSDLGTNYGYT
j_call: TRBJ2-7; v_call: TRBV11-3; clone_size: -; cdr3_aa: ASSPLSGLATIYEQY
j_call: TRBJ1-4; v_call: TRBV7-8; clone_size: -; cdr3_aa: ASSPTGATNEKLF
j_call: TRBJ2-1; v_call: TRBV19; clone_size: -; cdr3_aa: ASSTFLAGTYNEQF
j_call: TRBJ1-2; v_call: TRBV5-8; clone_size: -; cdr3_aa: ASSFLGGANYGYT